The 14 T cell receptor beta chains presented below share a single source sample, sequenced in a study of regulatory T cells in long-lasting Graves disease. Time point noted: newly diagnosed GD, antithyroid drugs for less than 3 months. Researchers made the TCR library from RNA that was extracted from PBMCs. Libraries of TCR beta came from iRepertoire HTBI primers plus Arm-PCR of CDR3 regions. MiXCR was run by TCRdb on the multiplex PCR reads, yielding one entry per CDR3 protein. The sample holds about 450,000 distinct CDR3 sequences, around 15% seen once. Separately, the same data were catalogued under a study of T cells in Graves' hyperthyroidism and ophthalmopathy.

The sequenced sample was peripheral blood mononuclear cells (PBMCs), obtained at new diagnosis, from a patient treated with antithyroid drugs. These receptors were taken from a woman aged 50 to 60 with Graves disease.

This clonotype was picked up many times. The rearrangement links TRBV11-2 to TRBJ2-2; D possibly corresponds to TRBD1 (6 bases). V was trimmed by 0 bases and J by 5 bases, leaving 7 bases between them. The CDR3 extends over 14 amino acids. Germline CDR1 is SGHAT and CDR2 is FQNNGV. The CDR3 reads CASSLDRGTGELFF. The DNA for the CDR3 is TGTGCCAGCAGCTTAGACAGGGGAACCGGGGAGCTGTTTTTT.

At least ten counts were recorded for this clonotype. V usage is TRBV2 and J usage is TRBJ2-1; D might be TRBD2 (6 bases). CDR3 size: 11 residues. With 4 bases removed from V and 9 bases from J, the gap between germline ends came to 7 bases. The germline V gene encodes CDR1 SNHLY and CDR2 FYNNEI. The CDR3: CASSVGGEQFF. The DNA for the CDR3 is TGTGCCAGCAGTGTCGGGGGTGAGCAGTTCTTC.

This clonotype has only a few counts. The V call is TRBV25-1, the J call TRBJ2-5; TRBD1 is a possible D gene (6 bases). The V gene's germline CDR1 is MGHDK and CDR2 SYGVNS. V shed 5 bases and J shed 2 bases, with 12 bases lying between them. The CDR3 is made up of 14 amino acids. As DNA, the CDR3 is TGTGCCAGCAGTCCCCGGACAGCTCAAGAGACCCAGTACTTC. Protein product: CASSPRTAQETQYF. Full variable domain (outside the CDR3, taken from reference TRBV25-1 and TRBJ2-5): EADIYQTPRYLVIGTGKKITLECSQTMGHDKMYWYQQDPGMELHLIHYSYGVNSTEKGDLSSESTVSRIRTEHFPLTLESARPSHTSQYLCASSPRTAQETQYFGPGTRLLVL.

The chain joins TRBV4-1 to TRBJ2-1; 9 positions agree with TRBD2. V lost 2 bases, J lost 6 bases, and 11 bases stayed unmatched. CDR1 is MGHRA, CDR2 YSYEKL, per germline. The CDR3 is 17 amino acids. CDR3 DNA: TGCGCCAGCAGCCAAATAAGCGGGAGGACCACCCGCAATGAGCAGTTCTTC. This sequence encodes CASSQISGRTTRNEQFF.

The sample holds many counts of this clonotype. This rearrangement joins TRBV27 to TRBJ2-1, with D possibly TRBD2 on 5 matching bases. This CDR3 region has 14 residues. With 2 bases removed from V and 5 bases from J, the gap between germline ends came to 10 bases. CDR1 is MNHEY and CDR2 is SMNVEV in the germline V gene (reference sequence). CDR3 loop: CASSLPGIHNEQFF. The CDR3 bases are TGTGCCAGCAGTTTACCGGGAATCCACAATGAGCAGTTCTTC.

In its sample, this clonotype was seen a few times. The chain recombines TRBV5-1 with TRBJ2-7, with D unresolved. The germline V gene encodes CDR1 SGHRS and CDR2 YFSETQ. Between the trimmed V and J ends, which lost 0 bases and 12 bases, there was a span of 16 bases. The CDR3 is 13 amino acids. Here the CDR3 DNA reads TGCGCCAGCAGCTTGGAGGGTCAGCCTCCCCTGTACTTC. Protein: CASSLEGQPPLYF.

The table lists this clonotype with a few counts. The rearrangement uses TRBV10-2 and TRBJ2-1; D possibly corresponds to TRBD1 (6 bases). The CDR3 extends over 11 amino acids. V shed 7 bases and J shed 9 bases, with 10 bases lying between them. The germline gives CDR1 WSHSY, CDR2 SAAADI. The CDR3 sequence: CASTGAGEQFF. DNA for the CDR3: TGCGCCAGCACAGGGGCTGGTGAGCAGTTCTTC.

V is TRBV3-1 and J is TRBJ1-5; possibly TRBD1 for D (6 bases). The V gene's germline CDR1 is LGHDT and CDR2 YNNKEL (reference sequence). Trimming took 1 base from V and 4 from J, leaving 17 bases between them. The CDR3 has 17 residues. CDR3 in amino acids: CASSQGFRGQGNQPQHF. CDR3 DNA sequence: TGTGCCAGCAGCCAAGGTTTTCGGGGGCAGGGGAATCAGCCCCAGCATTTT.

The chain carries TRBV6-5 and TRBJ1-5; perhaps TRBD1 as D (5 bases). V lost 2 bases and J 4 bases, leaving 9 bases between the germline ends. The germline gives CDR1 MNHEY, CDR2 SVGAGI. CDR3 length equals 14 residues. For the CDR3, the DNA is TGTGCCAGCAGTTACCTTCCAGGGAATCAGCCCCAGCATTTT. This codes for CASSYLPGNQPQHF.

This clonotype was seen ten or more times. One end of the junction does not line up with germline, which may come from a read error. J is TRBJ2-3 and V is TRBV12-3 or TRBV12-4; D gene uncertain. This CDR3 is 10 amino acids long. The CDR3 DNA reads TGTGCCAGCAGTTTAGTCCGCACCTCTTTT. This gives the protein CASSLVRTSF.

This clonotype was seen ten or more times. This rearrangement joins TRBV28 to TRBJ1-5, with 8 bases aligning to TRBD1. V shed 5 bases, J shed 3 bases, and the junction held 18 bases outside the gene matches. The germline CDR1 and CDR2 sequences are MDHEN and SYDVKM. This CDR3 comprises 19 residues. The CDR3 DNA reads as TGTGCCAGCAGTAAGTTTAGATTAACCCGGGACAGGTACAATCAGCCCCAGCATTTT. Translating gives CASSKFRLTRDRYNQPQHF.

Many counts were recorded for this clonotype. The chain combines TRBV20-1 with TRBJ2-3; D is undetermined. The CDR3 runs to 13 residues. Germline V gene data show CDR1 as DFQATT and CDR2 as SNEGSKA (reference sequence). CDR3 protein: CRAHLYWTDTQYF. The DNA of the CDR3 is TGCAGAGCCCACCTTTATTGGACAGATACGCAGTATTTT.

There are a few counts of this clonotype. V and J are TRBV7-3 and TRBJ2-2, with D possibly TRBD2 on 5 matching bases. This CDR3 spans 17 amino acids. The V end was cut by 1 base, the J end by 2 bases, with 14 bases between. Germline V CDR1 and CDR2: SGHTA, FQGTGA. The CDR3 DNA is TGTGCCAGCAGCTTAAAGATTGAACTAGGCAACACCGGGGAGCTGTTTTTT. It is translated as CASSLKIELGNTGELFF. The entire variable domain, with the rest obtained from reference TRBV7-3 and TRBJ2-2, is as follows: GAGVSQTPSNKVTEKGKYVELRCDPISGHTALYWYRQSLGQGPEFLIYFQGTGAADDSGLPNDRFFAVRPEGSVSTLKIQRTERGDSAVYLCASSLKIELGNTGELFFGEGSRLTVL.

In nucleotides, the CDR3 is TGCGCCAGCTCAACGGCGGTCGGATCCTACGAGCAGTACTTC. Amino acids: CASSTAVGSYEQYF. V usage is TRBV5-1 and J usage is TRBJ2-7; no clear D. V shed 7 bases and J shed 1 base, with 15 bases lying between them. CDR1 is SGHRS, CDR2 YFSETQ, per germline. There are 14 residues in the CDR3.